The present T cell receptor beta chain was sequenced within a study of early T cells in non-severe SARS-CoV-2 infection (dated by TCRdb to the early 2020s). In the study overall: Because TCR sequencing was done on bulk RNA from unsorted whole blood, the alpha and beta chains could not be paired.

Including cysteine and phenylalanine, the CDR3 has 18 amino acids. Kept here is only the CDR3 DNA, which spans 54 bases and is read in frame from base 1. The germline V gene sets CDR1 to SGHVS and CDR2 to FQNEAQ. V gives up 0 bases and J gives up 1 base, and the segment between their germline ends measures 15 bases. This clonotype has ten or more counts. There is no known antigen for this receptor. No base-level quality is on record; no much larger clone is a single base apart. The paper's findings and limits, for the study overall: VDJdb matching was skewed toward anti-spike CD8 responses and likely underestimated virus-specific expansions by missing private and CD4 specificities.

A case-control design nested within a healthcare worker cohort in London, UK, was used, with weekly nasopharyngeal swab PCR tests and blood sampling performed. Healthcare workers were enrolled in the week of the UK lockdown, from 23 to 31 March 2020, and were followed every week for up to roughly 16 weeks. The library was produced with 5' RACE. Instrument on record: NextSeq 500. To correct for sequencing error and PCR bias, the TCR library protocol tagged individual cDNA molecules with unique molecular identifiers. Sequencing covered both TCR alpha and beta chains, and within each sample the abundances of alpha and beta sequences were tightly co-correlated. The authors' analysis ran thus. Decombinator V4 was used to perform V gene, J gene and CDR3 annotation of TCR sequences. TCRs were defined as expanded if a significant change between any two time points was detected under a Poisson model with p below 0.0001. Abundances of TCRs were expressed as counts per million after normalisation to the total number of TCRs sequenced in each sample. MAIT TCRs were defined by TRAV1-2 paired with TRAJ12, TRAJ20 or TRAJ33, and iNKT TCRs by TRAV10 paired with TRAJ18. VDJdb, accessed on 1 November 2021, was searched for TCRs annotated for CMV, EBV and SARS-CoV-2, and TCRs annotated for more than one antigen were excluded. TCRdb redid the processing of the public reads, applying fastp at Q25 and MiXCR, and retained in-frame beta chains. Rows are unified per CDR3 protein, each entry keeping the most common DNA and genes. In this record, the V and J calls reflect TCRdb's handling and not the investigators' own analysis. The sample table contains more than 55,000 distinct CDR3 sequences; only one count was recorded for 13% of them. Of the sample, about 4.3% is held by the ten largest clones.

The rearrangement combines TRBV7-8 with TRBJ2-2; the D element might be TRBD1 or TRBD2, as each aligns at 5 bases. Sequencing was performed on whole blood. The receptor comes from an adult who was a healthcare worker with PCR-confirmed SARS-CoV-2 infection or an uninfected control (not recorded which). The CDR3 amino acid sequence is: CASSLATLGRENTGELFF. In nucleotides, the sequence is TGTGCCAGCAGCTTAGCGACTTTGGGACGGGAGAACACCGGGGAGCTGTTTTTT.